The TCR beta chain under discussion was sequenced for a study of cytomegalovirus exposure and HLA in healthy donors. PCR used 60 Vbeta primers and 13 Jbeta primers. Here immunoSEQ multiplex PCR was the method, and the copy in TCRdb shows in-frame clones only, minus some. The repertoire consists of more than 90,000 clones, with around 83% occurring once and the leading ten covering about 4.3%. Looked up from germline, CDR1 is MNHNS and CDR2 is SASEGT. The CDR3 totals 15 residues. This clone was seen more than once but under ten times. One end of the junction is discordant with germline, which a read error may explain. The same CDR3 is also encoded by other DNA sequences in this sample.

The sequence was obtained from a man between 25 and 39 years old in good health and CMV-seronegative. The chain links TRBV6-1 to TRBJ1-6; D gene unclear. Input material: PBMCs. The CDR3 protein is CASSELGGRNSPLHF. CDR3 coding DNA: TGTGCCAGCAGTGAACTTGGAGGGCGTAATTCCCCCCTCCACTTT.